The rows below give T cell receptor beta chains drawn from one sample of a study of identifying expanded T cells in peripheral blood. Libraries were prepared by immunoSEQ multiplex PCR; TCRdb keeps only in-frame clonotypes and omits some of them. Of about 58,000 clones in the sample, around 90% were seen once. The sample taken for sequencing was blood. These receptors originate from a person aged 18 to 75 in good health. CDR3s include the opening cysteine and the closing phenylalanine or tryptophan. D genes are given only for firm matches. A row's size may be missing; if present it is once, few, many or a size class.

CDR3aa,CDR3nt,d_gene,v_gene,j_gene,abundance
CASSEGPQETQYF,TGTGCCAGCAGCGAGGGTCCTCAAGAGACCCAGTACTTC,NA,TRBV9,TRBJ2-5,NA
CSVEDPATTPPEQYF,TGCAGCGTTGAAGATCCGGCAACTACCCCGCCCGAGCAGTACTTC,NA,TRBV29-1,TRBJ2-7,NA
CASSLFGGAYNEQFF,TGTGCCAGCAGTCTTTTCGGGGGGGCATACAATGAGCAGTTCTTC,TRBD2,TRBV6-6,TRBJ2-1,NA
CASSPTGSSYNEQFF,TGCGCCAGCAGCCCGACTGGGAGCTCCTACAATGAGCAGTTCTTC,NA,TRBV5-1,TRBJ2-1,NA
CASSEGGRVEVGELFF,TGTGCCAGCAGTGAAGGTGGCAGGGTTGAGGTCGGGGAGCTGTTTTTT,NA,TRBV2,TRBJ2-2,NA
CASTRSGTNSPLHF,TGTGCCAGCACGCGGTCGGGGACGAATTCACCCCTCCACTTT,NA,TRBV6-5,TRBJ1-6,NA
CASSLRGSSYNEQFF,TGCGCCAGCAGCTTGCGGGGGAGCTCCTACAATGAGCAGTTCTTC,NA,TRBV5-1,TRBJ2-1,NA
CASSLVQYGANVLTF,TGTGCCAGCAGCTTAGTACAGTATGGGGCCAACGTCCTGACTTTC,NA,TRBV7-2,TRBJ2-6,NA
CASSIRGATNEKLFF,TGTGCCAGTAGTATTCGAGGGGCAACTAATGAAAAACTGTTTTTT,NA,TRBV19,TRBJ1-4,NA
CASSVGGSGGLDTEAFF,TGTGCCAGCAGCGTTGGAGGGTCCGGGGGGCTCGACACTGAAGCTTTCTTT,NA,TRBV9,TRBJ1-1,NA
CASLAWGNGDEQYF,TGTGCCAGCCTTGCGTGGGGGAACGGGGACGAGCAGTACTTC,NA,TRBV28,TRBJ2-7,NA
CASSGKDGYTF,TGTGCCAGCAGTGGTAAAGATGGCTACACCTTC,NA,TRBV6-1,TRBJ1-2,NA
CASSTIKQGKYGYTF,TGTGCCAGTAGTACGATAAAACAGGGGAAGTATGGCTACACCTTC,TRBD1,TRBV19,TRBJ1-2,NA
CASSPRDDLEQYF,TGTGCCAGCTCACCCCGGGACGACCTCGAGCAGTACTTC,NA,TRBV18,TRBJ2-7,few
CASSQLAGGDNEQFF,TGTGCCAGCAGCCAACTAGCGGGCGGGGACAATGAGCAGTTCTTC,TRBD2,TRBV9,TRBJ2-1,once
CASSLDRAYSNQPQHF,TGTGCCAGCAGTTTGGACAGGGCATATAGCAATCAGCCCCAGCATTTT,TRBD1,TRBV28,TRBJ1-5,NA
CSVGRTGLNTEAFF,TGCAGCGTTGGCAGAACAGGGTTGAACACTGAAGCTTTCTTT,NA,TRBV29-1,TRBJ1-1,NA
CASRPGTRAPYEQYF,TGTGCCAGCAGGCCCGGGACTAGGGCCCCCTACGAGCAGTACTTC,TRBD2,TRBV28,TRBJ2-7,NA
CASSDYDRGRGAFF,TGTGCCAGCAGCGACTACGACAGGGGTCGTGGAGCTTTCTTT,TRBD1,TRBV7-8,TRBJ1-1,NA
CASSTLASLQAYNEQFF,TGTGCCAGTAGTACTTTGGCTAGTTTACAGGCTTACAATGAGCAGTTCTTC,NA,TRBV19,TRBJ2-1,NA
CASSPEFRQGTLSGANVLTF,TGTGCCAGCAGCCCCGAATTCAGACAGGGGACCCTCTCTGGGGCCAACGTCCTGACTTTC,TRBD1,TRBV9,TRBJ2-6,NA
CASSPPGTSANNEQFF,TGCGCCAGCAGCCCGCCGGGGACTAGCGCAAACAATGAGCAGTTCTTC,TRBD2,TRBV5-1,TRBJ2-1,NA
CASSLTGTGDGYTF,TGTGCCAGCAGCCTTACCGGGACAGGGGATGGCTACACCTTC,TRBD1,TRBV7-6,TRBJ1-2,NA
CASSYKDGIEAFF,TGTGCCAGCAGTTATAAGGACGGAATTGAAGCTTTCTTT,NA,TRBV6-6,TRBJ1-1,few